This TCR beta chain came from a study of glioma-infiltrating T cells. The study's findings and limits: Non-neoplastic patients had below-expected tissue-blood divergence, while all gliomas exceeded expectation.

Amplification of TCR alpha and beta CDR3 regions from RNA used iRepertoire nested multiplex PCR. TCRdb used MiXCR to reprocess the multiplex PCR reads, holding one entry per CDR3 protein. The sample contains about 130,000 distinct CDR3 sequences, around 25% of which appear only once. Turning to this clonotype: Antigen: not known.

Germline assignment: CDR1 SGHTA and CDR2 FQGTGA. The CDR3 is made up of 15 amino acids. Trimming cost V 0 bases and J 4 bases, with 9 bases left between them. The source material was glioma tissue, nonneoplastic brain tissue, or PBMCs (not recorded which). The source of this sequence is a human donor with low-grade glioma or glioblastoma, undergoing nonglioma brain surgery, or in good health (not recorded which). The chain recombines TRBV7-3 with TRBJ2-2, with D uncertain. The CDR3 loop reads CASSLTLIPTGELFF. The CDR3 DNA sequence: TGTGCCAGCAGCTTAACGCTTATCCCCACCGGGGAGCTGTTTTTT.